Reported below is one T cell receptor (beta chain). What it recognizes is unknown. CD4+ and CD8+ T cells were sorted from PBMCs stained for CD3, CD4 and CD8. Following extraction, RNA underwent reverse transcription to cDNA, which served as the sequencing template. Assay used: immunoSEQ multiplex PCR; TCRdb lists only in-frame clones, some missing. The repertoire holds roughly 150,000 clones, with 50% to 60% as singletons. The data were obtained in a study of CD8+ T cells in alopecia areata. Findings and limits, study-wide: Researchers report lesional scalp, most notably alopecia totalis/universalis, outstripped normal scalp in clonality. TCR sharing was clearer in mice than between patients, perhaps partly owing to patient HLA diversity.

The CDR3 is 16 residues long. J was trimmed by 4 bases and V by 5 bases; bases with no gene match: 13. CDR1 and CDR2 from the germline V gene are LNHDA and SQIVND (reference sequence). The source of this sequence is a human donor in good health. Sequenced material: CD4+ T cells sorted from blood. The rearrangement links TRBV19 to TRBJ2-7, with 8 nucleotides matching TRBD1. The CDR3 DNA sequence: TGTGCCAGTAGTGTGCTGAACAGGGGGAGAGAATACGAGCAGTACTTC. Translation: CASSVLNRGREYEQYF.